A selection of T cell receptor beta chains follows, all from one sample in a study of T-cell reconstitution after alpha-beta-depleted transplantation in children. TCRdb reprocessed the PCR reads via MiXCR and lists one record per CDR3 protein. The table has about 440,000 distinct CDR3 sequences, around two fifths seen once. Material: PBMCs, obtained before TCRalphabeta/CD19-depleted stem cell transplant. The receptors were gathered from a girl aged 2-10 years with aplastic anemia, due to receive a stem cell transplant. CDR3s include the opening cysteine and the closing phenylalanine or tryptophan. D genes are given only for firm matches. Not every row has a clone size; where given, it reads once, few, many or a size class.

clone_size: NA
j_call: TRBJ2-1
d_call: TRBD1
v_call: TRBV7-2
cdr3_nt: TGTGCCAGCAGCAAGGACAGGATGGCCAATGAGCAGTTCTTC
cdr3_aa: CASSKDRMANEQFF

clone_size: many
j_call: TRBJ1-1
d_call: NA
v_call: TRBV12-3/TRBV12-4
cdr3_nt: TGTGCCAGCTGCAGGGTGGGGTCGAACACTGAAGCTTTCTTT
cdr3_aa: CASCRVGSNTEAFF

clone_size: few
j_call: TRBJ2-7
d_call: TRBD1
v_call: TRBV12-3/TRBV12-4
cdr3_nt: TGTGCCAGCAGTATTAGGACAGGCATCTACGAGCAGTACTTC
cdr3_aa: CASSIRTGIYEQYF

clone_size: NA
j_call: TRBJ2-3
d_call: NA
v_call: TRBV29-1
cdr3_nt: TGCAGCGTGCCCCGGGCCCCCGTGGGAGATACGCAGTATTTT
cdr3_aa: CSVPRAPVGDTQYF

clone_size: NA
j_call: TRBJ2-1
d_call: TRBD2
v_call: TRBV28
cdr3_nt: TGTGCCAGCAGGGCCTCGCTAGCGGGATGGTACAATGAGCAGTTCTTC
cdr3_aa: CASRASLAGWYNEQFF

clone_size: few
j_call: TRBJ2-7
d_call: TRBD2
v_call: TRBV29-1
cdr3_nt: TGCAGCATTAGCGGGAGGGCGTACGAGCAGTACTTC
cdr3_aa: CSISGRAYEQYF

clone_size: NA
j_call: TRBJ2-5
d_call: NA
v_call: TRBV7-2
cdr3_nt: TGTGCCAGCAGCCGCCCGGGGCCAGGGACCCAGTACTTC
cdr3_aa: CASSRPGPGTQYF

clone_size: few
j_call: TRBJ2-7
d_call: NA
v_call: TRBV30
cdr3_nt: TGTGCCTGGAGTGTCGTTTTTGGGGACACCTACGAGCAGTACTTC
cdr3_aa: CAWSVVFGDTYEQYF

clone_size: NA
j_call: TRBJ2-7
d_call: NA
v_call: TRBV5-1
cdr3_nt: TGCGCCAGCAGCTTAGGAGACGGGAGCTCCTACGAGCAGTACTTC
cdr3_aa: CASSLGDGSSYEQYF

clone_size: few
j_call: TRBJ2-2
d_call: NA
v_call: TRBV4-2
cdr3_nt: TGTGCCAGCAGCCACTGGGGGGAGCTGTTTTTT
cdr3_aa: CASSHWGELFF

clone_size: NA
j_call: TRBJ1-6
d_call: NA
v_call: TRBV7-9
cdr3_nt: TGTGCCAGCAGCAAAGGGGACGCGGGATATTCACCCCTCCACTTT
cdr3_aa: CASSKGDAGYSPLHF

clone_size: NA
j_call: TRBJ2-1
d_call: NA
v_call: TRBV5-1
cdr3_nt: TGCGCCAGCAGCTTGGGCCTCGATGGTGAGCAGTTCTTC
cdr3_aa: CASSLGLDGEQFF

clone_size: NA
j_call: TRBJ2-7
d_call: TRBD1
v_call: TRBV15
cdr3_nt: TGTGCCACCAGCAGTCGGGACAGGGAGAGGGAGCAGTACTTC
cdr3_aa: CATSSRDREREQYF

clone_size: NA
j_call: TRBJ2-1
d_call: TRBD2
v_call: TRBV3-1
cdr3_nt: TGTGCCAGCAGCCCGGCTAGCGGGAAGAATTATGAGCAGTTCTTC
cdr3_aa: CASSPASGKNYEQFF

clone_size: NA
j_call: TRBJ1-1
d_call: NA
v_call: TRBV7-8
cdr3_nt: TGTGCCAGCAGCTTACACAGGGATATTGAAGCTTTCTTT
cdr3_aa: CASSLHRDIEAFF

clone_size: many
j_call: TRBJ1-6
d_call: TRBD1
v_call: TRBV28
cdr3_nt: TGTGCCACCTCGGGACAGGGGGTTTCACCCCTCCACTTT
cdr3_aa: CATSGQGVSPLHF

clone_size: few
j_call: TRBJ2-2
d_call: NA
v_call: TRBV28
cdr3_nt: TGTGCCAGCAGTTATCAGATTGGCGGGGAGCTGTTTTTT
cdr3_aa: CASSYQIGGELFF

clone_size: NA
j_call: TRBJ1-1
d_call: NA
v_call: TRBV15
cdr3_nt: TGTGCCACCAGCAGACCTACGAGGGCGGGGAACACTGAAGCTTTCTTT
cdr3_aa: CATSRPTRAGNTEAFF

clone_size: few
j_call: TRBJ2-1
d_call: NA
v_call: TRBV6-5
cdr3_nt: TGTGCCAGCAGTTCTCCGGGACCCCACTCCTACAATGAGCAGTTCTTC
cdr3_aa: CASSSPGPHSYNEQFF

clone_size: few
j_call: TRBJ2-1
d_call: TRBD1
v_call: TRBV20-1
cdr3_nt: TGCAGTGCTAGAGAAGCGACAGGGGGCCAAGAGCAGTTCTTC
cdr3_aa: CSAREATGGQEQFF

clone_size: NA
j_call: TRBJ2-7
d_call: TRBD1
v_call: TRBV6-1
cdr3_nt: TGTGCCAGCACCTACCAACGGACAGGGGGTTTCGAGCAGTACTTC
cdr3_aa: CASTYQRTGGFEQYF